This entry describes one TCR beta chain. What it binds is unknown. This entry belongs to a study of cytomegalovirus exposure and HLA in healthy donors. V gave up 6 bases and J gave up 9 bases; unmatched junction bases: 6. The CDR3 is 13 amino acids. Germline CDR1 reads MDHEN; CDR2 reads SYDVKM. Study observations and caveats: Evidence from a later analysis indicated that most CMV-associated TCR beta chains looked HLA-restricted.

Donors consisted of healthy bone marrow donors. Amplification used 60 Vbeta primers and 13 Jbeta primers. The assay was immunoSEQ multiplex PCR, and TCRdb's table has in-frame clones only and misses some. The data contain 130,000 or so clones, 80% of them seen just once; the ten biggest clones take up under 6%. The chain recombines TRBV28 with TRBJ2-1; TRBD1 aligns across 9 bases. The sequence came from a man in his thirties or forties in good health and CMV-seronegative. What was sequenced was PBMCs. In DNA form, the CDR3 reads TGTGCCAGCAGCCTAACAGGGGGCCGTGAGCAGTTCTTC. It yields the protein CASSLTGGREQFF.